Listed below are T cell receptor beta chains from one sample, sequenced in a study of OX40 agonist ivuxolimab in advanced cancers. Clones were sequenced by immunoSEQ multiplex PCR, and TCRdb holds only the in-frame ones, with some missing. The data contain approximately 62,000 clones, nearly 95% of them seen just once; the ten biggest clones take up roughly an eighth. The specimen was CD4+ or CD8+ T cells sorted from blood, collected in a trial of the OX40 agonist ivuxolimab. The receptors originated from an adult with an advanced solid tumor such as melanoma, head and neck, liver or kidney cancer. Both conserved end residues are part of each CDR3.

v_gene | CDR3aa
TRBV5-1 | CASSLVDASYEQYF
TRBV29-1 | CSVELVGTNTEAFF
TRBV4-1 | CASSQTRGEGTQYF
TRBV4-1 | CASSQVVSGGNSEQYF
TRBV6-5 | CASSYSAPLYGYTF
TRBV7-9 | CASTGPSQETQYF
TRBV6-6 | CASSLPDGNEQFF
TRBV18 | CASSRLAGGTDTQYF
TRBV6-5 | CASSYEAGDYYNEQFF
TRBV7-9 | CASSLVGSFGIPTNEKLFF
TRBV11-1 | CASSLGGATDTQYF
TRBV29-1 | CSVFEWDGPSYGYTF